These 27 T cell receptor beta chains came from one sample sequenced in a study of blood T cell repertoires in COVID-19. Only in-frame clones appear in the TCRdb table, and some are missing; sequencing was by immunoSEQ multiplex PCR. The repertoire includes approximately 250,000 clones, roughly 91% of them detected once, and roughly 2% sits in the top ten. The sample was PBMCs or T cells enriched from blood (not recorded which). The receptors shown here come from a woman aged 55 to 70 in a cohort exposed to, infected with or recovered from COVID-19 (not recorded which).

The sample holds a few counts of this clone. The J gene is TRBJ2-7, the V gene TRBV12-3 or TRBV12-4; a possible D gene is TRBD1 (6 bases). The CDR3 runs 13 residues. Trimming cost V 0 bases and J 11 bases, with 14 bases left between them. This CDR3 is CASSLAASGHKYF. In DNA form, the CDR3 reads TGTGCCAGCAGTTTAGCCGCGTCGGGACACAAGTACTTC.

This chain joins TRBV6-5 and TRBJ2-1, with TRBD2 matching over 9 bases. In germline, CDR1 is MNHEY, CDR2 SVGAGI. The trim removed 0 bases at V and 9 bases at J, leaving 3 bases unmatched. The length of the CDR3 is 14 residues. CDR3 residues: CASSYSSGGPEQFF. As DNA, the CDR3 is TGTGCCAGCAGTTACTCGAGCGGGGGGCCTGAGCAGTTCTTC.

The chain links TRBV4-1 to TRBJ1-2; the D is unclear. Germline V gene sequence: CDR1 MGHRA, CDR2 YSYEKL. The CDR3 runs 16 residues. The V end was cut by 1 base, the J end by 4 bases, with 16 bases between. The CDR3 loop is CASSQGFEAPIYGYTF. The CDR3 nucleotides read TGCGCCAGCAGCCAAGGGTTTGAAGCCCCTATCTATGGCTACACCTTC.

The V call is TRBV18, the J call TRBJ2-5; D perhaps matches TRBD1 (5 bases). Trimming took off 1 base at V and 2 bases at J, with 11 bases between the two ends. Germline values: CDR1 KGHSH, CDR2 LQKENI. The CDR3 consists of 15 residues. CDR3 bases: TGTGCCAGCTCACCACTGTTAACAGGACAAGAGACCCAGTACTTC. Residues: CASSPLLTGQETQYF.

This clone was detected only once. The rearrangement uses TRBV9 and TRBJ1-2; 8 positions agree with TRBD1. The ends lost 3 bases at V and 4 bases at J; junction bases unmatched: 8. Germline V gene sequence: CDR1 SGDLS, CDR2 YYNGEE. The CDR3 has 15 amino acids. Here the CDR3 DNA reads TGTGCCAGCAGCGGCAGCAGGGGGCGGATCTATGGCTACACCTTC. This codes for CASSGSRGRIYGYTF.

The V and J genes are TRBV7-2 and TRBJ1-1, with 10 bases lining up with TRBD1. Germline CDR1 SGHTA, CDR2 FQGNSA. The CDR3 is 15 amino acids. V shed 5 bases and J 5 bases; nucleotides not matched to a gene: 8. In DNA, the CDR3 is TGTGCCAGCAGCCATGACAGGGGGCTAAGGACTGAAGCTTTCTTT. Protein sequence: CASSHDRGLRTEAFF.

The CDR3 reads CSAIYTEAFF. Written as DNA, the CDR3 is TGCAGTGCAATCTACACTGAAGCTTTCTTT. V usage is TRBV20-1 and J usage is TRBJ1-1; D is ambiguous. Germline V CDR1 and CDR2: DFQATT, SNEGSKA (reference sequence). The CDR3 length is 10 residues. V was cut by 6 bases and J by 3 bases, with 5 bases left in between.

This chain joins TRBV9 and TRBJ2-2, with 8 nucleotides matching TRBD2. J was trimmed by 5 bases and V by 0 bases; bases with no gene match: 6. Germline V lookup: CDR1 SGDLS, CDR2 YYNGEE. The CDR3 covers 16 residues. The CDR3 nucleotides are TGTGCCAGCAGCGTAGGGTCCAGCGGGAGAACCGGGGAGCTGTTTTTT. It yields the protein CASSVGSSGRTGELFF. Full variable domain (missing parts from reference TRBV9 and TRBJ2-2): DSGVTQTPKHLITATGQRVTLRCSPRSGDLSVYWYQQSLDQGLQFLIQYYNGEERAKGNILERFSAQQFPDLHSELNLSSLELGDSALYFCASSVGSSGRTGELFFGEGSRLTVL.

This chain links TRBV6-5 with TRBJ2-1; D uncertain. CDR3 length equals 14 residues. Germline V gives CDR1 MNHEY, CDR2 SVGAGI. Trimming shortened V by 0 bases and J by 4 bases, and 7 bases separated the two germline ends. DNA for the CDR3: TGTGCCAGCAGTTACTCTGTCAGATACAATGAGCAGTTCTTC. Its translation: CASSYSVRYNEQFF.

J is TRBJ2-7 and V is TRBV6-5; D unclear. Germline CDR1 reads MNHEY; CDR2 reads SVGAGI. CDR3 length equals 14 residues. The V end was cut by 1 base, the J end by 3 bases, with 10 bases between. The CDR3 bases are TGTGCCAGCAGTTACTTTTCAGGCCACTACGAGCAGTACTTC. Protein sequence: CASSYFSGHYEQYF.

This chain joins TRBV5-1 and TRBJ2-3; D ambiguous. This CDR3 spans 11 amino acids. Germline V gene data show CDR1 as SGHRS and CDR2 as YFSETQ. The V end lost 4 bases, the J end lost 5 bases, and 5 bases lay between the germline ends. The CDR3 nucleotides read TGCGCCAGCAGCCCAGGAGATACGCAGTATTTT. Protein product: CASSPGDTQYF.

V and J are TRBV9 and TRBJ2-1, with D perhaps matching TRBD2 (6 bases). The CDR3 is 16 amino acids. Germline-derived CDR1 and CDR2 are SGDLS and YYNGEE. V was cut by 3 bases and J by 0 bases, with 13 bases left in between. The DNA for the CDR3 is TGTGCCAGCAGCGCAAGGGACTGGAGCTCCTACAATGAGCAGTTCTTC. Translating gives CASSARDWSSYNEQFF.

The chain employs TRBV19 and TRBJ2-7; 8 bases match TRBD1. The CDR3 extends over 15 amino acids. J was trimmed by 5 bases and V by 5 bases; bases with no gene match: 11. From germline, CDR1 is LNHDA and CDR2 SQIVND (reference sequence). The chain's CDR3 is CASSVAGTGIHEQYF. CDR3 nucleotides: TGTGCCAGTAGTGTTGCCGGGACAGGAATCCACGAGCAGTACTTC.

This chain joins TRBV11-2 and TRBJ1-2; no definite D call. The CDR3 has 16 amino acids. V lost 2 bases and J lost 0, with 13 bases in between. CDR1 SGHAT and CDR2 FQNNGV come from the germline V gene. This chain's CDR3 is CASSLMRYGANYGYTF. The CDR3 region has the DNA TGTGCCAGCAGCTTAATGCGTTATGGAGCTAACTATGGCTACACCTTC.

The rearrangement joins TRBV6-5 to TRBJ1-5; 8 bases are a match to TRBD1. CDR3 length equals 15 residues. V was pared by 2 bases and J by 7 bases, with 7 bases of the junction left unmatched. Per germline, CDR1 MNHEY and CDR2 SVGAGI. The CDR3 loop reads CASSYTYRGGQPQHF. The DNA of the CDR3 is TGTGCCAGCAGTTACACCTACAGGGGGGGACAGCCCCAGCATTTT.

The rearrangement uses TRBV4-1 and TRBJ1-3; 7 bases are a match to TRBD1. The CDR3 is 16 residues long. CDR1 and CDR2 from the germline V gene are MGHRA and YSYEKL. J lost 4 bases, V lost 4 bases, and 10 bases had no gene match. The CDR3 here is CASSPHDRVGGNTIYF. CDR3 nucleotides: TGCGCCAGCAGCCCCCATGACAGGGTGGGCGGAAACACCATATATTTT.

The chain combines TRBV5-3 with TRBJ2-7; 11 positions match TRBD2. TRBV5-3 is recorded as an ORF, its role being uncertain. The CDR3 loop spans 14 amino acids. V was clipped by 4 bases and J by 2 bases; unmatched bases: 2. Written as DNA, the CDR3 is TGTGCCAGAAGCACTAGCGGGAGACCCTACGAGCAGTACTTC. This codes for CARSTSGRPYEQYF.

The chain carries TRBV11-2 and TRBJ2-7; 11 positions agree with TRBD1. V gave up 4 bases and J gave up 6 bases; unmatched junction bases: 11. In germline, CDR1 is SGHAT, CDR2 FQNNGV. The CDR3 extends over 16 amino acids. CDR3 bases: TGTGCCAGCAGCTCCTTAGGACAGGGGGCGTGGGGCGAGCAGTACTTC. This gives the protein CASSSLGQGAWGEQYF.

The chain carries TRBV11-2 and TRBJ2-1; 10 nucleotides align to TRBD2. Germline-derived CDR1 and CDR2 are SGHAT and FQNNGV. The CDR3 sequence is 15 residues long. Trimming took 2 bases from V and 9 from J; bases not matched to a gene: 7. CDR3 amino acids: CASSLTASGSIEQFF. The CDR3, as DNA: TGTGCCAGCAGCTTAACGGCTAGCGGGAGCATTGAGCAGTTCTTC.

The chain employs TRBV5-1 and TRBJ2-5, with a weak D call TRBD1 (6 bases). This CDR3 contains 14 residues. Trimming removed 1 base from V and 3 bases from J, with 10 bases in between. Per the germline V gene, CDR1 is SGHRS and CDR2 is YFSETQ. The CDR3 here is CASSLQGREETQYF. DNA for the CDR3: TGCGCCAGCAGCTTGCAGGGGCGGGAAGAGACCCAGTACTTC.

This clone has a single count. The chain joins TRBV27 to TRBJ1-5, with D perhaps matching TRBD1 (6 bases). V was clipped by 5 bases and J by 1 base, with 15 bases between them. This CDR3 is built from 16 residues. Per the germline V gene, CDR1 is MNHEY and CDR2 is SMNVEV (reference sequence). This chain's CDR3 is CASSPSGGESNQPQHF. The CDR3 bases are TGTGCCAGCAGTCCTTCGGGGGGCGAAAGCAATCAGCCCCAGCATTTT.

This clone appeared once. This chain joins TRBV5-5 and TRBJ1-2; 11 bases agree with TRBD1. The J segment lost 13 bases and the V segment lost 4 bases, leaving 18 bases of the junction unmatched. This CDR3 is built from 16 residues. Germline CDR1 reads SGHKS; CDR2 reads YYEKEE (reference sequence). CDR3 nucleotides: TGTGCCAGCAGCGCCCAAGGAGCATCGGACAGGGGGCGTTGCACCTTC. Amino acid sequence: CASSAQGASDRGRCTF.

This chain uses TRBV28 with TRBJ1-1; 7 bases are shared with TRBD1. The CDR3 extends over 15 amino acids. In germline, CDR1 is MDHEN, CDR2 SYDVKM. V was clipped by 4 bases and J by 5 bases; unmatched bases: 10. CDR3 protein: CASSSNRGITTEAFF. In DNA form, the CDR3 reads TGTGCCAGCAGTTCCAACAGGGGTATAACTACTGAAGCTTTCTTT.

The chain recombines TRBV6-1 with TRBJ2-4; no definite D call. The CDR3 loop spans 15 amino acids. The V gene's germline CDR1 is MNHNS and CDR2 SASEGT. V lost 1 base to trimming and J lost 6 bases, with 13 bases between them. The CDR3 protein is CASSEVGRKVNIQYF. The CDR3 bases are TGTGCCAGCAGTGAAGTTGGCAGGAAGGTAAACATTCAGTACTTC.

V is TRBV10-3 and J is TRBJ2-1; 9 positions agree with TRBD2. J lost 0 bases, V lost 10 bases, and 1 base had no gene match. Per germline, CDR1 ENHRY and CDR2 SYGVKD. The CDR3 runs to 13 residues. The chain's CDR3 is CANSGSSYNEQFF. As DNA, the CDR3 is TGTGCCAATAGCGGGAGCTCCTACAATGAGCAGTTCTTC.

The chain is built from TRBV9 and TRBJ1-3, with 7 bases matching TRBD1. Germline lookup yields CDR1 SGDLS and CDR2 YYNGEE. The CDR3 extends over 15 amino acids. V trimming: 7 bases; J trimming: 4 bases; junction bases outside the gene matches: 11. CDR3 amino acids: CASQGVPGTGNTIYF. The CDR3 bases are TGTGCCAGCCAGGGGGTCCCTGGGACGGGAAACACCATATATTTT.

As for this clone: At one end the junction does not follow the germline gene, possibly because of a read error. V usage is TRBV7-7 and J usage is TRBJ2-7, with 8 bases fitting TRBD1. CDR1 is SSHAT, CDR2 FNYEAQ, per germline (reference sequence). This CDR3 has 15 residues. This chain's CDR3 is CASSRRTGNSYEQYF. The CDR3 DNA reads TGTGCTAGCAGCCGCCGGACAGGGAACTCCTACGAGCAGTACTTC. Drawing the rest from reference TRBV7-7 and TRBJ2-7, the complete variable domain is GAGVSQSPRYKVTKRGQDVTLRCDPISSHATLYWYQQALGQGPEFLTYFNYEAQPDKSGLPSDRFSAERPEGSISTLTIQRTEQRDSAMYRCASSRRTGNSYEQYFGPGTRLTVT.